These 31 T cell receptor beta chains came from one sample sequenced in a study of cytomegalovirus exposure and HLA in healthy donors. Both 60 Vbeta primers and 13 Jbeta primers went into the PCR. Assay used: immunoSEQ multiplex PCR; TCRdb lists only in-frame clones, some missing. Of 170,000 or so clones listed, around 78% were seen once; the top ten hold about 12%. Specimen: PBMCs. The receptor set was obtained from a woman between 50 and 59 years old in good health and CMV-seropositive.

The V call is TRBV5-5, the J call TRBJ2-4; tentatively, D is TRBD2 (6 bases). The V end lost 1 base, the J end lost 0 bases, and 8 bases lay between the germline ends. Germline CDR1 reads SGHKS; CDR2 reads YYEKEE (reference sequence). This CDR3 comprises 15 residues. The CDR3 sequence: CASSLSGVAKNIQYF. The DNA for the CDR3 is TGTGCCAGCAGCTTGTCGGGGGTAGCCAAAAACATTCAGTACTTC. The whole variable domain, remainder taken from reference TRBV5-5 and TRBJ2-4, is DAGVTQSPTHLIKTRGQQVTLRCSPISGHKSVSWYQQVLGQGPQFIFQYYEKEERGRGNFPDRFSARQFPNYSSELNVNALLLGDSALYLCASSLSGVAKNIQYFGAGTRLSVL.

V gene TRBV7-9 combines with J gene TRBJ1-1; perhaps TRBD1 as D (5 bases). Germline V gives CDR1 SEHNR, CDR2 FQNEAQ (reference sequence). This CDR3 has 13 amino acids. V was trimmed by 4 bases and J by 6 bases, leaving 12 bases between them. The CDR3 DNA reads as TGTGCCAGCAGCTCGGCAGGGAGGCCTGAAGCTTTCTTT. Translated: CASSSAGRPEAFF. Variable domain in full (rest from reference TRBV7-9 and TRBJ1-1): DTGVSQNPRHKITKRGQNVTFRCDPISEHNRLYWYRQTLGQGPEFLTYFQNEAQLEKSRLLSDRFSAERPKGSFSTLEIQRTEQGDSAMYLCASSSAGRPEAFFGQGTRLTVV.

V gene TRBV6-5 combines with J gene TRBJ1-5; no definite D call. Trimming removed 5 bases at V and 0 bases at J, with 11 bases between. This CDR3 has 15 amino acids. Germline V lookup: CDR1 MNHEY, CDR2 SVGAGI. CDR3 sequence: CASSPTRRSNQPQHF. The CDR3, as DNA: TGTGCCAGCAGTCCGACTCGGCGTAGCAATCAGCCCCAGCATTTT.

The chain combines TRBV7-9 with TRBJ2-7; 9 bases map to TRBD1. The CDR3 contains 14 residues. Germline V lookup: CDR1 SEHNR, CDR2 FQNEAQ (reference sequence). V was clipped by 5 bases and J by 4 bases; unmatched bases: 6. The CDR3 coding sequence is TGTGCCAGCAGCCGAGACAGGGGGGCATACGAGCAGTACTTC. It encodes CASSRDRGAYEQYF.

The rearrangement links TRBV6-1 to TRBJ2-7; 7 bases map to TRBD2. V lost 8 bases and J lost 7; bases outside the gene matches: 11. From germline, CDR1 is MNHNS and CDR2 SASEGT. CDR3 length: 13 residues. The CDR3 region has the DNA TGTGCCAGCGGGGGGGACCACAGGAGAGAGCAGTACTTC. This gives the protein CASGGDHRREQYF.

V is TRBV4-2 and J is TRBJ2-5; the match to TRBD2 covers 12 bases. In germline, CDR1 is LGHNA, CDR2 YNFKEQ. Trimming took 0 bases from V and 2 from J; bases not matched to a gene: 4. The CDR3 has 17 residues. The DNA of the CDR3 is TGTGCCAGCAGCCAAGATGCTAGCGGGGGGGTTCAAGAGACCCAGTACTTC. It is translated as CASSQDASGGVQETQYF.

DNA of the CDR3: TGTGCTAGTGGTTTGTCAGGTGGCGAGACCCAGTACTTC. Translation: CASGLSGGETQYF. This chain links TRBV12-5 with TRBJ2-5; D ambiguous. CDR1 and CDR2 from the germline V gene are LGHNT and FRNRAP. There are 13 residues in the CDR3. Deletions cut 2 bases from V and 5 bases from J, with 9 bases between.

This CDR3 is CAWSVTRGIDTDTQYF. In DNA, the CDR3 is TGTGCCTGGAGTGTAACTCGGGGGATAGACACAGATACGCAGTATTTT. J is TRBJ2-3 and V is TRBV30; D perhaps matches TRBD2 (6 bases). Germline assignment: CDR1 GTSNPN and CDR2 SVGIG (reference sequence). CDR3 length: 16 residues. Trimming pared 0 bases from V and 2 bases from J, leaving 15 bases between.

This clone appeared once. The chain has TRBV5-4 and TRBJ1-2, with 10 bases identical to TRBD1. Germline V gene lookup returns CDR1 SGHNT and CDR2 YYREEE (reference sequence). CDR3 length equals 17 residues. The V segment lost 4 bases and the J segment 0 bases; nucleotides outside the gene matches: 9. In nucleotides, the CDR3 is TGTGCCAGCAGCAAACCGGGACAGGGGACGACTAACTATGGCTACACCTTC. Translating it yields CASSKPGQGTTNYGYTF.

The chain links TRBV9 to TRBJ1-1; TRBD1 aligns across 10 bases. This CDR3 region has 14 residues. Germline loops: CDR1 SGDLS, CDR2 YYNGEE. Trimming took 3 bases from V and 6 from J; bases not matched to a gene: 5. The CDR3 DNA reads TGTGCCAGCAGCGCGGGACAGGGGTCCGCTGAAGCTTTCTTT. Its translation: CASSAGQGSAEAFF.

The J gene is TRBJ1-6, the V gene TRBV5-6; possibly TRBD1 for D (6 bases). V lost 2 bases and J 13 bases, leaving 10 bases between the germline ends. CDR1 and CDR2 (germline): SGHDT, YYEEEE. The CDR3 is 12 amino acids. The CDR3 nucleotides are TGTGCCAGCAGCTTAGGGGGAAAGCCCCTCCACTTT. The encoded protein is CASSLGGKPLHF.

The table lists this clone with many counts. V is TRBV6-1 and J is TRBJ1-2; 7 bases fit TRBD1. V gave up 1 base and J gave up 4 bases; unmatched junction bases: 3. Germline loops: CDR1 MNHNS, CDR2 SASEGT. The CDR3 contains 14 residues. The CDR3 sequence is CASSEGDSLYGYTF. In DNA form, the CDR3 reads TGTGCCAGCAGTGAAGGGGACAGCCTCTATGGCTACACCTTC.

The CDR3 loop reads CASSLIAGGGETQYF. The CDR3 nucleotides read TGCGCCAGCAGCTTGATAGCGGGGGGGGGAGAGACCCAGTACTTC. The chain is built from TRBV5-1 and TRBJ2-5; 11 positions match TRBD2. The germline V gene encodes CDR1 SGHRS and CDR2 YFSETQ. This CDR3 is built from 15 residues. The V gene end was trimmed by 1 base and the J gene end by 4 bases; junction bases not matched to a gene: 3.

DNA for the CDR3: TGTGCCAGCACTTCCAGGGGGTTATCACCCCTCCACTTT. It encodes CASTSRGLSPLHF. The chain carries TRBV6-1 and TRBJ1-6; TRBD1 agrees at 7 bases. This CDR3 spans 13 amino acids. With 7 bases clipped from V and 10 bases from J, the junction kept 7 bases outside the gene matches. The germline V gene encodes CDR1 MNHNS and CDR2 SASEGT.

V is TRBV11-1 and J is TRBJ2-7; tentative D call: TRBD1 (6 bases). The CDR3 is 13 amino acids. V was pared by 4 bases and J by 11 bases, with 18 bases between. The germline V gene has CDR1 SGHAT and CDR2 FQDESV (reference sequence). CDR3 region: CASSSYEDREEYF. CDR3 in DNA: TGTGCCAGCAGCTCGTACGAGGACAGAGAAGAGTACTTC.

This clone came up once. The chain recombines TRBV6-1 with TRBJ1-4; D is possibly TRBD1 (5 bases). This CDR3 is built from 15 residues. In germline, CDR1 is MNHNS, CDR2 SASEGT. The ends were cut back, 2 bases at V and 5 bases at J, with 12 bases in the middle. CDR3 amino acids: CASSENRGENEKLFF. The CDR3, as DNA: TGTGCCAGCAGTGAAAACCGGGGGGAGAATGAAAAACTGTTTTTT.

The genes are TRBV10-3 and TRBJ2-7; D gene ambiguous. The V end was cut by 2 bases, the J end by 6 bases, with 14 bases between. This CDR3 spans 14 amino acids. CDR1 is ENHRY, CDR2 SYGVKD, per germline. The CDR3 loop is CAISEGSGKGEQYF. The CDR3 coding sequence is TGTGCCATCAGTGAGGGTTCGGGTAAAGGCGAGCAGTACTTC.

The chain couples TRBV30 to TRBJ2-2, with 12 nucleotides matching TRBD2. Losses at the gene ends were 0 bases for V and 8 bases for J; bases not matched to a gene: 7. The CDR3 totals 16 residues. CDR1 GTSNPN and CDR2 SVGIG come from the germline V gene (reference sequence). The chain's CDR3 is CAWSVLAGGPRGELFF. CDR3 coding DNA: TGTGCCTGGAGTGTACTAGCGGGGGGTCCTAGGGGGGAGCTGTTTTTT.

This rearrangement joins TRBV19 to TRBJ1-2; D is ambiguous. Germline V gene data show CDR1 as LNHDA and CDR2 as SQIVND (reference sequence). V lost 0 bases, J lost 8 bases, and 16 bases lay in between. This CDR3 is 15 amino acids long. CDR3 region: CASSIDGERLRGYTF. The CDR3 nucleotides read TGTGCCAGTAGTATAGATGGAGAACGGCTTCGGGGCTACACCTTC.

This clone was counted a single time. The V gene is TRBV5-4, the J gene TRBJ2-5; 11 nucleotides line up with TRBD2. Trimming removed 2 bases from V and 2 bases from J; junction bases left unmatched: 2. The CDR3 covers 15 residues. CDR1 is SGHNT, CDR2 YYREEE, per germline (reference sequence). CDR3 coding DNA: TGTGCCAGCAGCTTCGGGACTAGCGGACAAGAGACCCAGTACTTC. This encodes CASSFGTSGQETQYF. The whole variable domain, filled in from reference TRBV5-4 and TRBJ2-5, reads ETGVTQSPTHLIKTRGQQVTLRCSSQSGHNTVSWYQQALGQGPQFIFQYYREEENGRGNFPPRFSGLQFPNYSSELNVNALELDDSALYLCASSFGTSGQETQYFGPGTRLLVL.

The chain carries TRBV5-6 and TRBJ2-5; possibly TRBD1 for D (7 bases). The J call is uncertain, as TRBJ2-7 better fits the DNA end. Germline loops: CDR1 SGHDT, CDR2 YYEEEE. CDR3 length: 16 residues. The CDR3 here is CASSWQTGRTSYEQYF. CDR3 nucleotides: TGTGCCAGCAGCTGGCAGACAGGGAGGACCTCCTACGAGCAGTACTTC.

The chain links TRBV19 to TRBJ1-4, with TRBD1 matching 7 bases. The CDR3 has 17 residues. CDR1 and CDR2 (germline): LNHDA, SQIVND (reference sequence). V trimming: 4 bases; J trimming: 9 bases; junction bases outside the gene matches: 17. CDR3: CASSTSAQGQLSQKLFF. The CDR3 region has the DNA TGTGCCAGTAGTACCTCCGCACAGGGGCAGCTCAGCCAAAAACTGTTTTTT.

V is TRBV6-5 and J is TRBJ1-5; the D is unclear. The CDR3 is 13 residues long. Trimming took 6 bases from V and 7 from J, leaving 13 bases between them. Germline CDR1 and CDR2: MNHEY and SVGAGI. DNA for the CDR3: TGTGCCAGCAGCCCAACATCCGGGCAGCCCCAGCATTTT. Encoded protein: CASSPTSGQPQHF.

CDR3 loop: CASNSGYTF. Written as DNA, the CDR3 is TGTGCCAGCAATAGTGGCTACACCTTC. This chain links TRBV6-1 with TRBJ1-2; D ambiguous. The CDR3 extends over 9 amino acids. The V end lost 7 bases, the J end lost 7 bases, and 4 bases lay between the germline ends. Germline V CDR1 and CDR2: MNHNS, SASEGT.

This clone was observed once. The chain joins TRBV15 to TRBJ2-1; no reliable D call. In germline, CDR1 is LNHNV, CDR2 YYDKDF (reference sequence). This CDR3 region has 15 residues. The V end lost 0 bases, the J end lost 1 base, and 7 bases lay between the germline ends. The CDR3 is CATSRDHGSYNEQFF. The CDR3 DNA reads TGTGCCACCAGCAGAGATCACGGGTCCTACAATGAGCAGTTCTTC.

The J gene is TRBJ1-4, the V gene TRBV9; the match to TRBD1 covers 8 bases. Germline V lookup: CDR1 SGDLS, CDR2 YYNGEE. V shed 0 bases and J 2 bases; nucleotides not matched to a gene: 3. This CDR3 is built from 16 residues. CDR3 nucleotide sequence: TGTGCCAGCAGCGTAGGGACAGGGCTTACTAATGAAAAACTGTTTTTT. As protein: CASSVGTGLTNEKLFF.

The chain couples TRBV6-1 to TRBJ1-5; D is uncertain. There are 15 residues in the CDR3. The V gene's germline CDR1 is MNHNS and CDR2 SASEGT. V lost 4 bases, J lost 6 bases, and 16 bases lay in between. The CDR3 protein is CASSVATLARQPQHF. The CDR3 region has the DNA TGTGCCAGCAGTGTAGCCACCCTAGCCCGTCAGCCCCAGCATTTT.

This rearrangement joins TRBV2 to TRBJ2-3, with 14 bases lining up with TRBD2. Germline loops: CDR1 SNHLY, CDR2 FYNNEI. Trimming took 8 bases from V and 2 from J; bases not matched to a gene: 3. The CDR3 covers 15 residues. CDR3 in amino acids: CASGGLAGDTDTQYF. For the CDR3, the DNA is TGTGCCAGCGGGGGACTAGCGGGGGACACAGATACGCAGTATTTT.

The CDR3: CASSSSRSGNTIYF. CDR3 nucleotides: TGTGCCAGCTCATCGTCCAGGTCTGGAAACACCATATATTTT. This chain links TRBV18 with TRBJ1-3; no clear D gene. The V gene lost 5 bases and the J gene lost 1 base, with 9 bases spanning the gap. The length of the CDR3 is 14 residues. Germline CDR1 and CDR2: KGHSH and LQKENI.

The chain recombines TRBV6-5 with TRBJ2-7; the match to TRBD1 covers 9 bases. The trim removed 5 bases at V and 7 bases at J, leaving 9 bases unmatched. There are 14 residues in the CDR3. Germline V gene lookup returns CDR1 MNHEY and CDR2 SVGAGI. The CDR3 coding sequence is TGTGCCAGCAGTCGACAGGGGGAGCCGCGGGAGCAGTACTTC. This encodes CASSRQGEPREQYF.

CDR3 nucleotide sequence: TGCGCCAGCAGCCAAGATCGGGCCCTAGCGGGGGCCTCCACAGATACGCAGTATTTT. Protein: CASSQDRALAGASTDTQYF. The chain has TRBV4-1 and TRBJ2-3; TRBD2 matches 10 bases. The germline V gene encodes CDR1 MGHRA and CDR2 YSYEKL. The CDR3 is made up of 19 amino acids. J was trimmed by 2 bases and V by 0 bases; bases with no gene match: 11.